The source of this TCR beta chain is a study of blood T cell repertoires in COVID-19. Background on the study: From the United States, Italy and Spain came samples of acute and convalescent COVID-19.

Only in-frame clones appear in the TCRdb table, and some are missing; sequencing was by immunoSEQ multiplex PCR. The sample includes over 250,000 clones, just under 90% seen only once; the top ten take around 1.9%. Germline values: CDR1 MNHEY, CDR2 SMNVEV (reference sequence). Trimming took off 4 bases at V and 3 bases at J, with 13 bases between the two ends. The CDR3 contains 14 residues. The participants were between roughly 18 and 100 years old and came from fewer than 25 US areas. Participant-given clinical history determined each cohort assignment. In Cohort 3, a recovered donor had either two negative PCRs, clearance, or symptom resolution.

This rearrangement joins TRBV27 to TRBJ2-7; D gene ambiguous. The sequenced sample consisted of PBMCs or T cells enriched from blood (not recorded which). The TCR was taken from a woman aged 55-75 years who had recovered from COVID-19. Here the CDR3 DNA reads TGTGCCAGCAGTTCACTTTTCAATTTCTACGAGCAGTACTTC. It translates to CASSSLFNFYEQYF.